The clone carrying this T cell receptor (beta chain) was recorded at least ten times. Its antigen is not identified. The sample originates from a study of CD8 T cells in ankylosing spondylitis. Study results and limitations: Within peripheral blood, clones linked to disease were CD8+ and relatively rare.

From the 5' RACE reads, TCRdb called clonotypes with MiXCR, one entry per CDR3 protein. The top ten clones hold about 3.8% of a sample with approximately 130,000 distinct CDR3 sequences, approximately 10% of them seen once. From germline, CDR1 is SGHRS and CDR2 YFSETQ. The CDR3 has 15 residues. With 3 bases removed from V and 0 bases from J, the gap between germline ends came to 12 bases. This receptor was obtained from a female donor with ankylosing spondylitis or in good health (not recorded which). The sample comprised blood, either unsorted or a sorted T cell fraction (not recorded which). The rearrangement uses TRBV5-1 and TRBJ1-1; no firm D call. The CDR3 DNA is TGCGCCAGCAGCTCTCTGGGAGGCCTGAACACTGAAGCTTTCTTT. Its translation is CASSSLGGLNTEAFF. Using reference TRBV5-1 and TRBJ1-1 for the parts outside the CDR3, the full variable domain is KAGVTQTPRYLIKTRGQQVTLSCSPISGHRSVSWYQQTPGQGLQFLFEYFSETQRNKGNFPGRFSGRQFSNSRSEMNVSTLELGDSALYLCASSSLGGLNTEAFFGQGTRLTVV.